This T cell receptor (beta chain) was recorded in a study of PD-1 blockade in classical Hodgkin lymphoma. Every patient had relapsed following autologous stem cell transplantation, and cohorts differed in brentuximab vedotin exposure. The assay was immunoSEQ multiplex PCR, and TCRdb's table has in-frame clones only and misses some. The profile shows about 15,000 clones, approximately 58% of them singletons. Germline V gene sequence: CDR1 KGHSY, CDR2 FQNENV. The V and J ends lost 2 bases and 0 bases respectively, with 6 bases between them. This CDR3 contains 14 residues. The chain employs TRBV16 and TRBJ2-3; D may be TRBD1 (5 bases). The specimen comprised peripheral blood mononuclear cells (PBMCs), sampled at baseline. This clonotype was sampled from a human donor with classical Hodgkin lymphoma. The CDR3: CASSQQGSTDTQYF. The CDR3, as DNA: TGTGCCAGCAGCCAACAGGGCAGCACAGATACGCAGTATTTT. Using reference TRBV16 and TRBJ2-3 for the parts outside the CDR3, the full variable domain is GEEVAQTPKHLVRGEGQKAKLYCAPIKGHSYVFWYQQVLKNEFKFLISFQNENVFDETGMPKERFSAKCLPNSPCSLEIQATKLEDSAVYFCASSQQGSTDTQYFGPGTRLTVL.